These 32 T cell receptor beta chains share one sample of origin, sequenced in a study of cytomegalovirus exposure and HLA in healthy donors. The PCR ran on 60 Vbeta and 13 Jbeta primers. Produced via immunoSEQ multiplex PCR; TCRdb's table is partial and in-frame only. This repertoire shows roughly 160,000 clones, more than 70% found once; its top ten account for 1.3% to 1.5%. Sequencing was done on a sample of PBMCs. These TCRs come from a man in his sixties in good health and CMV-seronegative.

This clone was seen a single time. In DNA, the CDR3 is TGTGCCAGCAGTTTACAGGGGATCTCTGGGGCCAACGTCCTGACTTTC. This encodes CASSLQGISGANVLTF. The chain has TRBV27 and TRBJ2-6, with D perhaps TRBD1 (6 bases). From germline, CDR1 is MNHEY and CDR2 SMNVEV (reference sequence). With 2 bases removed from V and 0 bases from J, the gap between germline ends came to 8 bases. The CDR3 spans 16 residues.

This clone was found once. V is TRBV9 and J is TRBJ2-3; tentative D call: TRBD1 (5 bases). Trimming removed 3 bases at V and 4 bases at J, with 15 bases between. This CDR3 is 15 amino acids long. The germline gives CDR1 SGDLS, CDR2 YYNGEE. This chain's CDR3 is CASSDAQGVPDTQYF. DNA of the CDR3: TGTGCCAGCAGCGACGCCCAGGGCGTCCCAGATACGCAGTATTTT.

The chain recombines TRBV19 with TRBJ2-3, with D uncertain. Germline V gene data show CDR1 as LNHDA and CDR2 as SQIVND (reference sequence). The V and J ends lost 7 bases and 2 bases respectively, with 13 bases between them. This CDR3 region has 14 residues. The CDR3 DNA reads TGTGCCAGTAAGACTGCCCCGAACACAGATACGCAGTATTTT. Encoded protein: CASKTAPNTDTQYF.

CDR3 region: CASSPSGGAEEQYF. The CDR3 DNA reads as TGTGCCAGCAGCCCTAGCGGGGGGGCGGAAGAGCAGTACTTC. The chain couples TRBV13 to TRBJ2-7; TRBD2 agrees at 12 bases. The CDR3 spans 14 residues. With V trimmed by 5 bases and J by 7 bases, 6 bases remained unmatched. The V gene's germline CDR1 is PRHDT and CDR2 FYEKMQ (reference sequence).

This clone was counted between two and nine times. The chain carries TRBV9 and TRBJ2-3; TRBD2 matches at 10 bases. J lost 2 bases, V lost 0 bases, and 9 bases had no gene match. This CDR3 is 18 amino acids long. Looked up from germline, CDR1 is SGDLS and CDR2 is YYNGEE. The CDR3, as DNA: TGTGCCAGCAGCGTAGGGACTAGCGGAGGACTCCACACAGATACGCAGTATTTT. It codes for CASSVGTSGGLHTDTQYF.

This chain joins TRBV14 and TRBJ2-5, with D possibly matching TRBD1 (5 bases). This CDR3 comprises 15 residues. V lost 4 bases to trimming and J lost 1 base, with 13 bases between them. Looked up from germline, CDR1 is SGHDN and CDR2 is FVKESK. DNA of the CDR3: TGTGCCAGCAGCCTCCTCGACAGATTCCAAGAGACCCAGTACTTC. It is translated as CASSLLDRFQETQYF.

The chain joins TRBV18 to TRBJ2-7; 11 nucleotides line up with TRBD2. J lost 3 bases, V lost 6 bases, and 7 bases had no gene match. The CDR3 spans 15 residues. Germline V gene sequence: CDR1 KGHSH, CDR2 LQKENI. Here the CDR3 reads CASSGGLAGNYEQYF. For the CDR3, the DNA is TGTGCCAGCTCGGGCGGACTAGCGGGTAACTACGAGCAGTACTTC.

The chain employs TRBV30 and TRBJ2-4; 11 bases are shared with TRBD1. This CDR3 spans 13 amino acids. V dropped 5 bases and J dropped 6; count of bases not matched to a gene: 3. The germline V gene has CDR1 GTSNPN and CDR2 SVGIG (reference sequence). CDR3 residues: CAWGTGGRNIQYF. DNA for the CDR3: TGTGCCTGGGGGACAGGGGGAAGAAACATTCAGTACTTC. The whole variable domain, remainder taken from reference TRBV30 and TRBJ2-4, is SQTIHQWPATLVQPVGSPLSLECTVEGTSNPNLYWYRQAAGRGLQLLFYSVGIGQISSEVPQNLSASRPQDRQFILSSKKLLLSDSGFYLCAWGTGGRNIQYFGAGTRLSVL.

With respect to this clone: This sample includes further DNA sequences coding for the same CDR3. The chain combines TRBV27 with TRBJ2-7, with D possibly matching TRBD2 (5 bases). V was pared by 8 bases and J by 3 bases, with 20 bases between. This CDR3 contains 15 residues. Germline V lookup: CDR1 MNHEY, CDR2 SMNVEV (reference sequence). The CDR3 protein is CASQRSAGFNYEQYF. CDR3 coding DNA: TGTGCCAGCCAAAGGTCCGCGGGCTTTAACTACGAGCAGTACTTC.

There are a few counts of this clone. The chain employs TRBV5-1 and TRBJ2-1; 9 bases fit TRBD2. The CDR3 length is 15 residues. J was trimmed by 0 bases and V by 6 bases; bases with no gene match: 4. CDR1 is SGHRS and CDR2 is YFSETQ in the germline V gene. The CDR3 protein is CASTPSGDSYNEQFF. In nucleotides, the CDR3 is TGCGCCAGCACCCCTAGCGGGGACTCCTACAATGAGCAGTTCTTC.

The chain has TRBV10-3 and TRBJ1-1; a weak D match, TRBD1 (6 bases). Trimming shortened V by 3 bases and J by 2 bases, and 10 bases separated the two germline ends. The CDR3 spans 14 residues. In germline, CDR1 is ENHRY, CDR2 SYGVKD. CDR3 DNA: TGTGCCATCAGTGACCTGGGGGCTAACACTGAAGCTTTCTTT. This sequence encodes CAISDLGANTEAFF.

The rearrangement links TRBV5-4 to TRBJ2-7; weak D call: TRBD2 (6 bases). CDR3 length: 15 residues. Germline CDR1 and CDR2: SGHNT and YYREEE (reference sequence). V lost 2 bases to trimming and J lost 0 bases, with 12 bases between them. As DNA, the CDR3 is TGTGCCAGCAGCTTTGGTAGCGGTCGCTCCTACGAGCAGTACTTC. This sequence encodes CASSFGSGRSYEQYF.

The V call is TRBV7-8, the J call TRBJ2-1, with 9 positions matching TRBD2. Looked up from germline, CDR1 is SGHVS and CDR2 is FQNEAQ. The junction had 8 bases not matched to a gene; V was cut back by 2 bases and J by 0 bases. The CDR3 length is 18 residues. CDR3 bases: TGTGCCAGCAGCTTACTAGGCGGGGGGGTTAGCTCCTACAATGAGCAGTTCTTC. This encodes CASSLLGGGVSSYNEQFF. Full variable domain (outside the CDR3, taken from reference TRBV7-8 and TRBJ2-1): GAGVSQSPRYKVAKRGQDVALRCDPISGHVSLFWYQQALGQGPEFLTYFQNEAQLDKSGLPSDRFFAERPEGSVSTLKIQRTQQEDSAVYLCASSLLGGGVSSYNEQFFGPGTRLTVL.

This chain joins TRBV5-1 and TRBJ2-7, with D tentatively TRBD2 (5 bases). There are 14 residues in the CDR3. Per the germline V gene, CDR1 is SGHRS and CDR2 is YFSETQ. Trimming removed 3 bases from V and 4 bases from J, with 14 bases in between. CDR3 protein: CASSSSSRGYEQYF. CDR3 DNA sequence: TGCGCCAGCAGCTCAAGTAGCCGAGGGTACGAGCAGTACTTC.

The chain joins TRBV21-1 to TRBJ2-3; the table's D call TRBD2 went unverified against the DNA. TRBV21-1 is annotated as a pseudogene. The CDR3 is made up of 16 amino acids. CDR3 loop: CASSKGASGRLDTQYF. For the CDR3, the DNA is TGTGCCAGCAGCAAAGGTGCTAGCGGGAGGTTAGATACGCAGTATTTT.

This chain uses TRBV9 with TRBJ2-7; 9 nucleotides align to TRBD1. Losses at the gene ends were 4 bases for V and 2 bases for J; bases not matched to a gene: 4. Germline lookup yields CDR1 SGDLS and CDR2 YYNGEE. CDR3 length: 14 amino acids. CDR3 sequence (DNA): TGTGCCAGCAGCCAACGACAGGGGGCCTACGAGCAGTACTTC. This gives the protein CASSQRQGAYEQYF.

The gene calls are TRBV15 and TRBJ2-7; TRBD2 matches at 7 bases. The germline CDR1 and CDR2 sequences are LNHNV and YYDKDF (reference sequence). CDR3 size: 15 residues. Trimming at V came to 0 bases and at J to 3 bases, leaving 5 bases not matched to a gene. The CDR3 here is CATSRERAGFYEQYF. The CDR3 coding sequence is TGTGCCACCAGCAGAGAACGAGCGGGGTTCTACGAGCAGTACTTC.

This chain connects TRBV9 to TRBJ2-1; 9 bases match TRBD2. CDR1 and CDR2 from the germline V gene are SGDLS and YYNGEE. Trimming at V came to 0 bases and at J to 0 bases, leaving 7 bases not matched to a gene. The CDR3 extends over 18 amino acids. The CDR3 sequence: CASSVGGVAGVSYNEQFF. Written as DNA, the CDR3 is TGTGCCAGCAGCGTAGGCGGGGTAGCGGGGGTCTCCTACAATGAGCAGTTCTTC.

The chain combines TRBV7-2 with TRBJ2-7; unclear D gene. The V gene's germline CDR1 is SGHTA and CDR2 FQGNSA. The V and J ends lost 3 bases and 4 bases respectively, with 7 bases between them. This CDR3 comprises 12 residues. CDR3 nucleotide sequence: TGTGCCAGCAGCTTTTCTAATTACGAGCAGTACTTC. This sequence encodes CASSFSNYEQYF.

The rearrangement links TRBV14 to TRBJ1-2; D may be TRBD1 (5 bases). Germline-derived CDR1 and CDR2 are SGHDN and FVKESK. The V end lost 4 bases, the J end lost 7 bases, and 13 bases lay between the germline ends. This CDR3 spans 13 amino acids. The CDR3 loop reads CASSPWGGTGYTF. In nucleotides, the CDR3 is TGTGCCAGCAGCCCATGGGGGGGTACTGGCTACACCTTC.

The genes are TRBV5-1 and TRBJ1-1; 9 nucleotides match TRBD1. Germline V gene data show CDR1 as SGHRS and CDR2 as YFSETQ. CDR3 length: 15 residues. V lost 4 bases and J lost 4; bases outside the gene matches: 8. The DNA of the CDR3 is TGCGCCAGCAGCATCTCGACAGGGGGGGCCACTGAAGCTTTCTTT. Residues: CASSISTGGATEAFF.

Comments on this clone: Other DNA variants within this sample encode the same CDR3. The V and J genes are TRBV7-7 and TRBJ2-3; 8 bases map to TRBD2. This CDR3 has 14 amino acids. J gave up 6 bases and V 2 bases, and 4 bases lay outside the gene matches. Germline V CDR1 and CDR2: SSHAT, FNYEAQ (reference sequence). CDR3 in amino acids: CASSLSGGADTQYF. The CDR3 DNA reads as TGTGCCAGCAGCTTAAGCGGGGGAGCGGATACGCAGTATTTT.

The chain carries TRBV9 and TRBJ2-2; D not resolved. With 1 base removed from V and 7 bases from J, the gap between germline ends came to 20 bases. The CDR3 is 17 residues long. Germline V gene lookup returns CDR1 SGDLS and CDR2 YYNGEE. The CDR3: CASSVKPTVGQHGELFF. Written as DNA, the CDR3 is TGTGCCAGCAGCGTAAAACCTACAGTTGGGCAGCACGGGGAGCTGTTTTTT.

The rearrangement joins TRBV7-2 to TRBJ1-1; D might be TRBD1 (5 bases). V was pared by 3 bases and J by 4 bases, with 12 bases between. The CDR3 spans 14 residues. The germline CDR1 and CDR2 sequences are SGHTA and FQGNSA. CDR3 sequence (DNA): TGTGCCAGCAGCTTTCAGGGTTCGGTCACTGAAGCTTTCTTT. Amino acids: CASSFQGSVTEAFF.

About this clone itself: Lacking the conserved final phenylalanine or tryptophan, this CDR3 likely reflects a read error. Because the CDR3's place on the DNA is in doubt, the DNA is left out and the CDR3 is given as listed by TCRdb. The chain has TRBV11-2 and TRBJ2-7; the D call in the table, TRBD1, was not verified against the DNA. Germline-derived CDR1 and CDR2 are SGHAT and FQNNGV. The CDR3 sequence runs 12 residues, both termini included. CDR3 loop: CASSLEPRQIIS.

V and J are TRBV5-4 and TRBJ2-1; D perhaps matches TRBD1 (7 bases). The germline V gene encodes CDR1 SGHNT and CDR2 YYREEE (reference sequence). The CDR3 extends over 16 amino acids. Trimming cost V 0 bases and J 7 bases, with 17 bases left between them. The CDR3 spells CASSLGAGQPRNEQFF. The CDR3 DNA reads TGTGCCAGCAGCTTGGGGGCGGGACAGCCAAGGAATGAGCAGTTCTTC.

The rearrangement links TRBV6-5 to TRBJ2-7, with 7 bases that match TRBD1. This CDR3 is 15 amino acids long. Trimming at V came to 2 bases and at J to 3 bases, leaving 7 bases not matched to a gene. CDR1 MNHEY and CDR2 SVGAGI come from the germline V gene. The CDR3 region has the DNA TGTGCCAGCAGTTACCGAGGGGGCCGAAACTACGAGCAGTACTTC. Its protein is CASSYRGGRNYEQYF.

Here the CDR3 reads CASSIRSGGLNTEAFF. In DNA, the CDR3 is TGTGCCAGTAGTATACGGTCCGGGGGACTGAACACTGAAGCTTTCTTT. The chain carries TRBV19 and TRBJ1-1, with a weak D call TRBD1 (5 bases). CDR1 and CDR2 (germline): LNHDA, SQIVND (reference sequence). This CDR3 comprises 16 residues. The germline V and J ends were trimmed by 2 bases and 0 bases, with 13 bases remaining between them.

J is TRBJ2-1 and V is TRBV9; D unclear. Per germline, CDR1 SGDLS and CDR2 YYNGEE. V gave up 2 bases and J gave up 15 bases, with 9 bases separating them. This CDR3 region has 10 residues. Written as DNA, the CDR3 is TGTGCCAGCAGCGTTGGAGTCCCGTTCTTC. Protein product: CASSVGVPFF.

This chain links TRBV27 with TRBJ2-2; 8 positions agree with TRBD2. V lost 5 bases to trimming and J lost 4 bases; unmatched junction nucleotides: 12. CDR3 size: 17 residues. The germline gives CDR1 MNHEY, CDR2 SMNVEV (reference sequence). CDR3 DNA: TGTGCCAGCAGTCCCCGAGGTAGCGGGGTGGGCACCGGGGAGCTGTTTTTT. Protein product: CASSPRGSGVGTGELFF.

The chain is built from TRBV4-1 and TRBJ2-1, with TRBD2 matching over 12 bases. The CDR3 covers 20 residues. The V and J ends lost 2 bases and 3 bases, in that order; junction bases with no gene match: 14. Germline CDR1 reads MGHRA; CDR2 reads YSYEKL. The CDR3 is CASSQPSGTSGRPNYNEQFF. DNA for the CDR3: TGCGCCAGCAGCCAACCCTCGGGGACTAGCGGGCGACCCAACTACAATGAGCAGTTCTTC.

CDR3 in DNA: TGCGCCAGCTATCGGAGAGGGGGGGTAAACACCGGGGAGCTGTTTTTT. Residues: CASYRRGGVNTGELFF. This chain joins TRBV5-1 and TRBJ2-2, with D maybe TRBD2 (7 bases). Germline V CDR1 and CDR2: SGHRS, YFSETQ. The CDR3 extends over 16 amino acids. V lost 7 bases, J lost 2 bases, and 18 bases lay in between.